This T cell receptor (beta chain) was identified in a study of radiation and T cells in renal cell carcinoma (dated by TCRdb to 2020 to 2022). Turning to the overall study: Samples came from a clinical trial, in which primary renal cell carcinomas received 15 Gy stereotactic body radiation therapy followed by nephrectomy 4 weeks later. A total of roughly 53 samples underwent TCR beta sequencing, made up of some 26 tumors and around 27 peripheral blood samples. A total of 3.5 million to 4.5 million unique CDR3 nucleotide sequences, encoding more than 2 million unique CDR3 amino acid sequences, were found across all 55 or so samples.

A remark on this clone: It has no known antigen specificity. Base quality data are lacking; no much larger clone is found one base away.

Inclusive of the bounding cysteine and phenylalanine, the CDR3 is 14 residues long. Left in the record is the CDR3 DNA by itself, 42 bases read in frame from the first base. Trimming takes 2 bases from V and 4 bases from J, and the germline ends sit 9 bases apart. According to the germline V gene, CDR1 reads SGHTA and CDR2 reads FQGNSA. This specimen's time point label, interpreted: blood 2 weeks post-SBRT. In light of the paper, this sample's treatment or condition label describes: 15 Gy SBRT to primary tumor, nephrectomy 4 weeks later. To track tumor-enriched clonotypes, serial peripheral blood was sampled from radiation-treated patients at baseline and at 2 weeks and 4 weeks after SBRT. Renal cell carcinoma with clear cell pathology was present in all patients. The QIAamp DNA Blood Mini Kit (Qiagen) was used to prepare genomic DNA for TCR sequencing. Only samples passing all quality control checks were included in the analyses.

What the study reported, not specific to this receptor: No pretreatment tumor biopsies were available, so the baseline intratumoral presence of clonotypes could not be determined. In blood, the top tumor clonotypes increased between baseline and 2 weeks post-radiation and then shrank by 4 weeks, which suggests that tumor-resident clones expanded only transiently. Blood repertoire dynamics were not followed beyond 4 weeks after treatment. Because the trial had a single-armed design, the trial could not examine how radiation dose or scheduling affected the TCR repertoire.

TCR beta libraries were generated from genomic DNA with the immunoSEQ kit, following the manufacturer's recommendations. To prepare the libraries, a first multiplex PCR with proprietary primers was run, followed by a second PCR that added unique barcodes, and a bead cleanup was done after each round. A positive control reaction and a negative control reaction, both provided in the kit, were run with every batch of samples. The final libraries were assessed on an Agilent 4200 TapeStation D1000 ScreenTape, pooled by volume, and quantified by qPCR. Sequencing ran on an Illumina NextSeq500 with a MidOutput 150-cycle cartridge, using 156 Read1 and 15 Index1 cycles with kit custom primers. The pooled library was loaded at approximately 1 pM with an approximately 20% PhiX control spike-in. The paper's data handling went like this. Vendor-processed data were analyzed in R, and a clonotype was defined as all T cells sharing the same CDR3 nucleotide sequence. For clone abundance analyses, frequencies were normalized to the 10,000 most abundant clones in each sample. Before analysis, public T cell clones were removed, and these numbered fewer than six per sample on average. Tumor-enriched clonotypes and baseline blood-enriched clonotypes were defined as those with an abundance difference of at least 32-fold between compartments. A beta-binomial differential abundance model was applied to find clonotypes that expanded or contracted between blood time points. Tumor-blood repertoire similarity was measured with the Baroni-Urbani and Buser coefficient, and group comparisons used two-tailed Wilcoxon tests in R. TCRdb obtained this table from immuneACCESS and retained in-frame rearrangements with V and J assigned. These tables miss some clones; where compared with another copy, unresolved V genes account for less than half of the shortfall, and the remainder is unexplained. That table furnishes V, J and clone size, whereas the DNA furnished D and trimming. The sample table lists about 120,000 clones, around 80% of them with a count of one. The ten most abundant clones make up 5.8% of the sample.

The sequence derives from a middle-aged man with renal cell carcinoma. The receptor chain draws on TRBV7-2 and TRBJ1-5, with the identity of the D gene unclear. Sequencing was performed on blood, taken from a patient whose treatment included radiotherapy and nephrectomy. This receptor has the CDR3 CASSLQNGNQPQHF. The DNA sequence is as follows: TGTGCCAGCAGCTTACAAAATGGGAATCAGCCCCAGCATTTT. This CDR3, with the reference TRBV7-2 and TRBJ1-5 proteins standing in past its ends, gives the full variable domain GAGVSQSPSNKVTEKGKDVELRCDPISGHTALYWYRQSLGQGLEFLIYFQGNSAPDKSGLPSDRFSAERTGGSVSTLTIQRTQQEDSAVYLCASSLQNGNQPQHFGDGTRLSIL.